What follows is one T cell receptor (beta chain) and its context. It lacks a known antigen. Base qualities are not recorded, but no much larger clone differs from it by a single base. The instrument given in TCRdb is Illumina HiSeq 2500. TCR beta libraries were prepared by quantitative 5'-RACE with molecular barcodes. The published analysis was carried out like this. To identify disease-linked TCR variants, a new computational method was used, one built on a probabilistic model of VDJ rearrangement. TCRdb reworked the public reads: Q25 trimming with fastp, MiXCR clone assembly, productive beta chains retained. Every entry covers one CDR3 protein and lists the most common genes and DNA from its rows. The V and J calls, along with clone size, are taken from TCRdb and not from the paper's own processing. The sample table lists about 96,000 distinct CDR3 sequences, about 9.1% of them with a count of one. Approximately 4.8% of the sample is in the top ten clones.

The V end loses 5 bases and the J end loses 0 bases, and a stretch of 11 bases separates them. Including cysteine and phenylalanine, the CDR3 has 14 amino acids. Kept here is only the CDR3 DNA, which spans 42 bases and is read in frame from base 1. From the germline V gene (reference sequence), CDR1 is MNHEY and CDR2 is SMNVEV. The data were obtained in a study of CD8 T cells in ankylosing spondylitis listed by TCRdb under 2017. In the study overall: The study set out to find disease-linked TCR variants by profiling T cell receptor beta repertoires in ankylosing spondylitis patients and healthy donors. The full study cohort comprised around 23 ankylosing spondylitis patients and 85 to 120 healthy donors. Peripheral blood was sampled, and synovial fluid was also collected from ankylosing spondylitis patients. What the authors observed across the whole study: According to the report, matched synovial fluid samples from ankylosing spondylitis patients were significantly enriched for the disease-linked clones. Some TCR beta motif variants had previously been reported in synovial fluid and blood of reactive arthritis patients, which suggested common disease-initiation mechanisms. A TCR beta motif made up of several highly homologous amino acid variants appeared to be characteristic of blood from ankylosing spondylitis patients. A CD8+ phenotype was shown by the disease-linked clones, which were found at relatively low frequencies in peripheral blood.

Sequencing was done on a sample of blood, either unsorted or a sorted T cell fraction (not recorded which). The receptor chain draws on TRBV27 and TRBJ2-7; matching of 6 bases hints at TRBD1 as the D gene. The receptor was isolated from a male donor with ankylosing spondylitis or in good health (not recorded which). The CDR3 region reads CASSGPTGSYEQYF. The base sequence is TGTGCCAGCAGTGGACCGACAGGCTCCTACGAGCAGTACTTC.